The 31 T cell receptor beta chains in this list originate from one sample, sequenced in a study of T-cell reconstitution after alpha-beta-depleted transplantation in children. This sample's TCRbeta library carried unique molecular identifier barcodes. TCRdb re-derived calls from the PCR reads in MiXCR, one entry per CDR3 protein. The sample shows around 600,000 distinct CDR3 sequences, around a sixth of them seen only once. The input for sequencing was PBMCs from the stem cell graft donor, taken from the stem cell graft. These receptors all come from a human donor who donated a stem cell graft to a child with acute myeloid leukemia.

The chain couples TRBV6-2 or TRBV6-3 to TRBJ2-1; 9 nucleotides align to TRBD2. After removal of 5 bases from V and 6 bases from J, the junction contained 8 bases not matched to a gene. CDR3 length equals 15 residues. Per germline, CDR1 MNHEY and CDR2 SVGEGT. The CDR3 loop reads CASSRLDSGGNEQFF. The CDR3 DNA reads as TGTGCCAGCAGTCGACTCGATAGCGGGGGCAATGAGCAGTTCTTC.

This sequence joins TRBV11-1 and TRBJ2-5, with a possible D match to TRBD1 (6 bases). The V end was cut by 4 bases, the J end by 7 bases, with 16 bases between. CDR1 and CDR2 (germline): SGHAT, FQDESV (reference sequence). The CDR3 contains 14 residues. The CDR3 reads CASSSEAGARTQYF. DNA for the CDR3: TGTGCCAGCAGCTCGGAGGCAGGGGCGAGGACCCAGTACTTC.

This clonotype was recorded many times. The genes are TRBV29-1 and TRBJ2-7; 7 bases are a match to TRBD2. The junction had 7 bases not matched to a gene; V was cut back by 6 bases and J by 2 bases. The CDR3 covers 13 residues. Germline V CDR1 and CDR2: SQVTM, ANQGSEA. Written as DNA, the CDR3 is TGCAGCGTGGGGGGGGTTTCCACCTACGAGCAGTACTTC. It codes for CSVGGVSTYEQYF.

The V call is TRBV2, the J call TRBJ2-5; 8 bases are shared with TRBD1. The CDR3 loop spans 14 amino acids. The trim removed 6 bases at V and 5 bases at J, leaving 8 bases unmatched. CDR1 and CDR2 (germline): SNHLY, FYNNEI. CDR3 bases: TGTGCCAGCAGCGACGGACAGGGATTGGAGACCCAGTACTTC. Protein sequence: CASSDGQGLETQYF.

Ten or more counts support this clonotype. This chain links TRBV20-1 with TRBJ1-1; the match to TRBD1 covers 7 bases. Germline loops: CDR1 DFQATT, CDR2 SNEGSKA (reference sequence). Trimming at V came to 5 bases and at J to 1 base, leaving 7 bases not matched to a gene. This CDR3 spans 14 amino acids. The CDR3 loop is CSAPPGTANTEAFF. The CDR3 DNA follows: TGCAGTGCTCCGCCCGGGACAGCGAACACTGAAGCTTTCTTT.

This clonotype was recorded many times. This chain links TRBV20-1 with TRBJ2-3; no clear D gene. With 4 bases removed from V and 5 bases from J, the gap between germline ends came to 10 bases. Germline V gives CDR1 DFQATT, CDR2 SNEGSKA (reference sequence). CDR3 length equals 12 residues. The CDR3 region has the DNA TGCAGTGCTATCGGGTTTGGAGATACGCAGTATTTT. Translated: CSAIGFGDTQYF.

This clonotype has more than one count but fewer than ten. V and J are TRBV30 and TRBJ2-1; perhaps TRBD2 as D (5 bases). The CDR3 sequence is 13 residues long. From germline, CDR1 is GTSNPN and CDR2 SVGIG (reference sequence). Trimming removed 0 bases from V and 7 bases from J, with 10 bases in between. The DNA of the CDR3 is TGTGCCTGGAGTGTAGGACTCCCTAATGAGCAGTTCTTC. It yields the protein CAWSVGLPNEQFF.

The chain carries TRBV5-1 and TRBJ1-4, with 9 bases fitting TRBD1. CDR3 size: 16 residues. V lost 4 bases and J lost 1; bases outside the gene matches: 5. From germline, CDR1 is SGHRS and CDR2 YFSETQ. CDR3: CASSAGQGRTNEKLFF. In nucleotides, the CDR3 is TGCGCCAGCAGCGCCGGACAGGGGAGAACTAATGAAAAACTGTTTTTT.

This clonotype was seen repeatedly, ten times or more. The chain has TRBV25-1 and TRBJ2-7; TRBD1 is a possible D gene (7 bases). The CDR3 consists of 13 residues. Per the germline V gene, CDR1 is MGHDK and CDR2 is SYGVNS. V was clipped by 4 bases and J by 5 bases, with 12 bases between them. The CDR3 DNA reads as TGTGCCAGCAGTGGGCAGGGGGGTCACGAGCAGTACTTC. It is translated as CASSGQGGHEQYF.

This clonotype was seen ten or more times. The CDR3 here is CSARRRGNEQFF. The CDR3 bases are TGCAGTGCCCGAAGACGAGGCAATGAGCAGTTCTTC. This chain uses TRBV20-1 with TRBJ2-1; D ambiguous. Per the germline V gene, CDR1 is DFQATT and CDR2 is SNEGSKA (reference sequence). This CDR3 is built from 12 residues. V was clipped by 6 bases and J by 6 bases, with 12 bases between them.

Only a few counts were recorded for this clonotype. CDR3: CASSVIGEGLNTGELFF. CDR3 coding DNA: TGTGCCAGCAGTGTTATCGGGGAGGGGTTGAACACCGGGGAGCTGTTTTTT. This chain uses TRBV27 with TRBJ2-2, with 7 bases fitting TRBD2. The CDR3 has 17 amino acids. Per the germline V gene, CDR1 is MNHEY and CDR2 is SMNVEV (reference sequence). V dropped 5 bases and J dropped 1; count of bases not matched to a gene: 10.

This chain connects TRBV11-2 to TRBJ2-2; the match to TRBD2 covers 14 bases. The V segment lost 0 bases and the J segment 5 bases; nucleotides outside the gene matches: 20. The V gene's germline CDR1 is SGHAT and CDR2 FQNNGV. The CDR3 is 23 residues long. The CDR3 nucleotides are TGTGCCAGCAGCTTAGAGGATACTCTGCCGGGACTAGCGGGGGCACAAGAGACCGGGGAGCTGTTTTTT. Translation gives CASSLEDTLPGLAGAQETGELFF. The complete variable domain, with remaining parts taken from reference TRBV11-2 and TRBJ2-2, reads EAGVAQSPRYKIIEKRQSVAFWCNPISGHATLYWYQQILGQGPKLLIQFQNNGVVDDSQLPKDRFSAERLKGVDSTLKIQPAKLEDSAVYLCASSLEDTLPGLAGAQETGELFFGEGSRLTVL.

On this clonotype: Since no conserved phenylalanine or tryptophan closes the CDR3, a read error is the likely cause. The DNA is left out, because the CDR3 cannot be placed on it with certainty; the CDR3 is given as TCRdb lists it. The gene calls are TRBV5-6 and TRBJ2-1. The germline V gene has CDR1 SGHDT and CDR2 YYEEEE. The CDR3 is made up of 16 amino acids, end residues included. The CDR3: CASSLKSVDWPVGLSS.

This clonotype was observed many times. The DNA of the CDR3 is TGTGCCAGCAGTGCCGGGACAGGTGGCGAGCAGTACGTC. Its protein product is CASSAGTGGEQYV. V and J are TRBV12-3 or TRBV12-4 and TRBJ2-7, with TRBD1 identical over 8 bases. V dropped 5 bases and J dropped 6; count of bases not matched to a gene: 6. This CDR3 contains 13 residues.

The chain recombines TRBV5-5 with TRBJ2-7; 7 nucleotides line up with TRBD2. The junction had 4 bases not matched to a gene; V was cut back by 2 bases and J by 5 bases. This CDR3 has 13 residues. CDR1 is SGHKS and CDR2 is YYEKEE in the germline V gene (reference sequence). CDR3 sequence reads: CASSFRGGDEQYF. For the CDR3, the DNA is TGTGCCAGCAGCTTCCGCGGGGGAGACGAGCAGTACTTC.

This clonotype was counted many times. The rearrangement links TRBV15 to TRBJ1-1; 8 bases match TRBD1. The germline gives CDR1 LNHNV, CDR2 YYDKDF (reference sequence). V shed 1 base and J 1 base; nucleotides not matched to a gene: 5. This CDR3 is built from 16 residues. The CDR3: CATSRGAGTGNTEAFF. CDR3 DNA: TGTGCCACCAGCAGAGGGGCCGGGACAGGGAACACTGAAGCTTTCTTT.

This clonotype showed up many times. The chain uses TRBV15 and TRBJ2-5; no clear D. The CDR3 consists of 13 residues. Trimming took off 3 bases at V and 9 bases at J, with 14 bases between the two ends. CDR1 is LNHNV and CDR2 is YYDKDF in the germline V gene (reference sequence). The CDR3 is CATSRPSKSAQYF. CDR3 sequence (DNA): TGTGCCACCAGCAGGCCGAGTAAGTCGGCCCAGTACTTC.

The gene calls are TRBV27 and TRBJ1-4; 8 positions agree with TRBD1. In germline, CDR1 is MNHEY, CDR2 SMNVEV (reference sequence). The CDR3 contains 15 residues. J gave up 0 bases and V 6 bases, and 3 bases lay outside the gene matches. The CDR3 spells CASRDRAATNEKLFF. In DNA, the CDR3 is TGTGCCAGCAGGGACAGGGCTGCAACTAATGAAAAACTGTTTTTT.

The chain joins TRBV5-1 to TRBJ2-5, with 8 bases aligning to TRBD2. The CDR3 length is 16 residues. In germline, CDR1 is SGHRS, CDR2 YFSETQ. After removal of 4 bases from V and 2 bases from J, the junction contained 10 bases not matched to a gene. The CDR3 region has the DNA TGCGCCAGCAGCCGACGACTAGCGCCGAGGCAAGAGACCCAGTACTTC. Its protein product is CASSRRLAPRQETQYF.

The chain links TRBV29-1 to TRBJ2-5, with D perhaps matching TRBD2 (6 bases). The CDR3 loop spans 12 amino acids. Germline assignment: CDR1 SQVTM and CDR2 ANQGSEA. Trimming removed 6 bases at V and 5 bases at J, with 13 bases between. Here the CDR3 reads CSVLLSGETQYF. The CDR3 DNA is TGCAGCGTCCTTCTCAGCGGGGAGACCCAGTACTTC.

For this clonotype: A much bigger clone sits one base away, suggesting this may be a read error. No conserved phenylalanine or tryptophan ends this CDR3, so it is likely a read error. The chain uses TRBV12-3 or TRBV12-4 and TRBJ2-1, with D unresolved. The CDR3 has 11 amino acids. Trimming removed 5 bases at V and 7 bases at J, with 6 bases between. The CDR3 DNA reads as TGTGCCAGCAGTATCAGGAATGAGCAGTTCCTC. It encodes CASSIRNEQFL.

This clonotype was seen many times. The chain uses TRBV20-1 and TRBJ1-1; D possibly corresponds to TRBD1 (6 bases). The length of the CDR3 is 13 residues. Trimming stripped 1 base from V and 4 bases from J, with 10 bases between. Germline CDR1 reads DFQATT; CDR2 reads SNEGSKA (reference sequence). CDR3 region: CSARGGGRTEAFF. In DNA form, the CDR3 reads TGCAGTGCTAGAGGCGGGGGGCGCACTGAAGCTTTCTTT.

The chain uses TRBV7-9 and TRBJ1-1, with 8 bases lining up with TRBD1. V lost 4 bases and J lost 1; bases outside the gene matches: 5. This CDR3 comprises 15 residues. CDR1 SEHNR and CDR2 FQNEAQ come from the germline V gene (reference sequence). The CDR3 sequence: CASSWTGTRNTEAFF. The DNA of the CDR3 is TGTGCCAGCAGCTGGACAGGGACGCGGAACACTGAAGCTTTCTTT.

The V call is TRBV5-1, the J call TRBJ2-2; D not certain. The CDR3 is 16 residues long. Trimming stripped 4 bases from V and 3 bases from J, with 16 bases between. Germline assignment: CDR1 SGHRS and CDR2 YFSETQ. The CDR3 DNA follows: TGCGCCAGCAGCCCAATTTCAAGAGTATACACCGGGGAGCTGTTTTTT. This gives the protein CASSPISRVYTGELFF. The complete variable domain, with remaining parts taken from reference TRBV5-1 and TRBJ2-2, reads KAGVTQTPRYLIKTRGQQVTLSCSPISGHRSVSWYQQTPGQGLQFLFEYFSETQRNKGNFPGRFSGRQFSNSRSEMNVSTLELGDSALYLCASSPISRVYTGELFFGEGSRLTVL.

The CDR3 reads CSAPINRGRVGETQYF. CDR3 DNA: TGCAGTGCTCCCATCAACAGGGGGCGGGTCGGAGAGACCCAGTACTTC. This rearrangement joins TRBV20-1 to TRBJ2-5; 9 bases are a match to TRBD1. The CDR3 has 16 residues. CDR1 and CDR2 from the germline V gene are DFQATT and SNEGSKA (reference sequence). Trimming removed 5 bases from V and 4 bases from J; junction bases left unmatched: 14.

The chain couples TRBV6-5 to TRBJ2-7; D is unclear. In germline, CDR1 is MNHEY, CDR2 SVGAGI. The germline V and J ends were trimmed by 8 bases and 5 bases, with 7 bases remaining between them. The CDR3 runs to 10 residues. Here the CDR3 reads CASFRDEQYV. CDR3 sequence (DNA): TGTGCCAGCTTCCGCGACGAGCAGTACGTC.

This clonotype showed up just a few times. V and J are TRBV4-1 and TRBJ1-1; TRBD1 matches 7 bases. V was clipped by 2 bases and J by 4 bases; unmatched bases: 4. The CDR3 consists of 14 residues. In germline, CDR1 is MGHRA, CDR2 YSYEKL. CDR3 loop: CASSQKGASTEAFF. In DNA, the CDR3 is TGCGCCAGCAGCCAAAAGGGGGCGAGCACTGAAGCTTTCTTT.

This clonotype was recorded many times. The V and J genes are TRBV7-2 and TRBJ2-7; D might be TRBD2 (7 bases). There are 13 residues in the CDR3. The germline V gene encodes CDR1 SGHTA and CDR2 FQGNSA. The ends were cut back, 8 bases at V and 5 bases at J, with 16 bases in the middle. CDR3 DNA sequence: TGTGCCAGCTCTAATGGGGGGGCCAACGAGCAGTACTTC. This sequence encodes CASSNGGANEQYF.

A few counts support this clonotype. V gene TRBV3-1 combines with J gene TRBJ2-1; D possibly corresponds to TRBD1 (5 bases). The CDR3 length is 14 residues. Trimming stripped 0 bases from V and 6 bases from J, with 9 bases between. The germline V gene has CDR1 LGHDT and CDR2 YNNKEL (reference sequence). The DNA of the CDR3 is TGTGCCAGCAGCCAAGACAGGGTGCGCAATGAGCAGTTCTTC. Translation gives CASSQDRVRNEQFF.

This clonotype has a handful of counts. The gene calls are TRBV6-1 and TRBJ1-2; the match to TRBD1 covers 9 bases. Trimming took 7 bases from V and 4 from J; bases not matched to a gene: 7. Germline CDR1 MNHNS, CDR2 SASEGT. This CDR3 contains 14 residues. The DNA for the CDR3 is TGTGCCAGCACCCGGACAGGGGCGGCCTATGGCTACACCTTC. It translates to CASTRTGAAYGYTF.

The sample holds many counts of this clonotype. The rearrangement uses TRBV27 and TRBJ1-5, with 7 bases matching TRBD1. V lost 0 bases and J lost 4; bases outside the gene matches: 3. Germline lookup yields CDR1 MNHEY and CDR2 SMNVEV (reference sequence). This CDR3 has 15 residues. CDR3 loop: CASSLSQGGNQPQHF. CDR3 nucleotide sequence: TGTGCCAGCAGTTTATCGCAGGGGGGAAATCAGCCCCAGCATTTT.